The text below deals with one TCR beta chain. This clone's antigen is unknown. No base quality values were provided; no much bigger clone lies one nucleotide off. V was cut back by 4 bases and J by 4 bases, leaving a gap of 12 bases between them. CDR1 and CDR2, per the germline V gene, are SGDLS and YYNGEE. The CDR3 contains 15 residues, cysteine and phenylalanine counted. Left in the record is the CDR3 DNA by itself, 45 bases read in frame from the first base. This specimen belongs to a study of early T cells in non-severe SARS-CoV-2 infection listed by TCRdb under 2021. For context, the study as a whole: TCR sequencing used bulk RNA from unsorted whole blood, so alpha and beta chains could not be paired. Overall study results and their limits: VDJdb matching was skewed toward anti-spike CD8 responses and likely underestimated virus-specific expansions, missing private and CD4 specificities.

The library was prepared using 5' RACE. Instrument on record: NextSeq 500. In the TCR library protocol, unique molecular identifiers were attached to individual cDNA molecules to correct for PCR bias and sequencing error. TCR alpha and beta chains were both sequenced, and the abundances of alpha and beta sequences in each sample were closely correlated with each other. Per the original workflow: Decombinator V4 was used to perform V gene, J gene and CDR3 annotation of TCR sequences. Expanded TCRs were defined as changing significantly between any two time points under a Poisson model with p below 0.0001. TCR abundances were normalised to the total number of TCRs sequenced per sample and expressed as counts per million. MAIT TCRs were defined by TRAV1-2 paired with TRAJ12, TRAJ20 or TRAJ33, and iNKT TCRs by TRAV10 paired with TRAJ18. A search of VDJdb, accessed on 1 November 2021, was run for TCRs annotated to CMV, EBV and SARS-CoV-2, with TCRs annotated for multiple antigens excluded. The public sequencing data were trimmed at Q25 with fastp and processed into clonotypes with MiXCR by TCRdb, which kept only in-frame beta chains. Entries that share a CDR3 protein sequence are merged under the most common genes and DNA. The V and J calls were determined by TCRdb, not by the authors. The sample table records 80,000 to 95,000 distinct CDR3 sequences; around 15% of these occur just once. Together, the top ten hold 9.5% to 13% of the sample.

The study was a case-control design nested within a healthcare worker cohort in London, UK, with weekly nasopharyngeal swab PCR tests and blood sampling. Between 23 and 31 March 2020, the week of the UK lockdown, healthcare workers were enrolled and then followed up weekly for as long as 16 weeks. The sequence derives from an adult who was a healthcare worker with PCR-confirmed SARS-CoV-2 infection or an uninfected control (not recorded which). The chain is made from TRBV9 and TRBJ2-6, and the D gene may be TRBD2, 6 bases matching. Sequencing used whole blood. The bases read TGTGCCAGCAGCCCCACGGGGGTCGGGGCCAACGTCCTGACTTTC. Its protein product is CASSPTGVGANVLTF.